A single sample is the source of the 5 T cell receptor beta chains below, sequenced in a study of T cell changes during pregnancy in multiple sclerosis (dated by TCRdb to between 2018 and 2021). Library creation used the immunoSEQ multiplex PCR assay. TCRdb retrieved this table from immuneACCESS and kept in-frame rearrangements only. Not all clones are present; in checked studies, unresolved V genes account for under half, and no reason is known for the remainder. The sample table holds about 70,000 clones, of which about 90% were seen once. Of the sample, around 0.27% is held by the ten largest clones. Sequenced here: CD4+ T cells from peripheral blood mononuclear cells, sampled after pregnancy. All receptors derive from a female donor with multiple sclerosis, enrolled in a pregnancy study.

This chain connects TRBV30 to TRBJ1-4, with 9 positions matching TRBD1. Germline CDR1 and CDR2: GTSNPN and SVGIG (reference sequence). V lost 7 bases, J lost 7 bases, and 10 bases stayed unmatched. The CDR3 has 14 residues. In nucleotides, the CDR3 is TGTGCCTCGGGACCGGGACAGGGTACTGAAAAACTGTTTTTT. Translation gives CASGPGQGTEKLFF.

The rearrangement uses TRBV15 and TRBJ1-1; TRBD1 might be the D (5 bases). From germline, CDR1 is LNHNV and CDR2 YYDKDF (reference sequence). This CDR3 has 14 residues. The ends were cut back, 1 base at V and 5 bases at J, with 11 bases in the middle. The CDR3: CATSRGGGLTEAFF. The CDR3 DNA sequence: TGTGCCACCAGCAGAGGGGGGGGTTTGACTGAAGCTTTCTTT.

The chain recombines TRBV19 with TRBJ2-7; D remains ambiguous. CDR3 length: 11 residues. With 4 bases removed from V and 3 bases from J, the gap between germline ends came to 4 bases. Germline lookup yields CDR1 LNHDA and CDR2 SQIVND (reference sequence). The CDR3 loop is CASSNGYEQYF. CDR3 DNA sequence: TGTGCCAGTAGTAACGGCTACGAGCAGTACTTC.

V is TRBV5-1 and J is TRBJ2-7, with 7 nucleotides matching TRBD2. This CDR3 contains 16 residues. Losses at the gene ends were 0 bases for V and 0 bases for J; bases not matched to a gene: 6. In germline, CDR1 is SGHRS, CDR2 YFSETQ. CDR3 nucleotide sequence: TGCGCCAGCAGCTTGGTCGGGACTACCTTCTCCTACGAGCAGTACTTC. It yields the protein CASSLVGTTFSYEQYF.

V gene TRBV5-8 combines with J gene TRBJ2-1; 9 bases match TRBD1. V was pared by 0 bases and J by 7 bases, with 5 bases of the junction left unmatched. The CDR3 is 15 residues long. CDR1 SGHTS and CDR2 YDEGEE come from the germline V gene. This CDR3 reads CASSLEQGAWNEQFF. The CDR3 nucleotides are TGTGCCAGCAGCTTGGAACAGGGGGCATGGAATGAGCAGTTCTTC.